What follows are 13 T cell receptor beta chains derived from one specimen sequenced in a study of control samples from healthy donors and cancer patients. Only in-frame clones appear in the TCRdb table, and some are missing; sequencing was by immunoSEQ multiplex PCR. The sample records about 170,000 clones, 80% to 90% being singletons. Sequenced input: blood. The receptors come from a woman aged 30 to 39 in good health.

The J gene is TRBJ2-7, the V gene TRBV28; D may be TRBD2 (6 bases). Between the trimmed V and J ends, which lost 4 bases and 3 bases, there was a span of 19 bases. The V gene's germline CDR1 is MDHEN and CDR2 SYDVKM. The CDR3 totals 16 residues. The CDR3 nucleotides read TGTGCCAGCAGTTCCCCCACTAGGCGGGGACTCTACGAGCAGTACTTC. This sequence encodes CASSSPTRRGLYEQYF.

The chain joins TRBV3-1 (or the pseudogene TRBV3-2) to TRBJ2-7; D is unresolved. The CDR3 contains 12 residues. CDR1 and CDR2 from the germline V gene are LGHDT and YNNKEL (reference sequence). The germline V and J ends were trimmed by 0 bases and 6 bases, with 6 bases remaining between them. CDR3 region: CASSQDPGEQYV. DNA of the CDR3: TGTGCCAGCAGCCAAGATCCAGGCGAGCAGTACGTC.

The chain couples TRBV27 to TRBJ2-1, with unresolved D. Deletions cut 7 bases from V and 2 bases from J, with 12 bases between. The CDR3 length is 14 residues. The germline gives CDR1 MNHEY, CDR2 SMNVEV (reference sequence). CDR3 nucleotides: TGTGCCAGCATTGCCCCCGCGGCCTACAATGAGCAGTTCTTC. Translating it yields CASIAPAAYNEQFF.

This chain uses TRBV18 with TRBJ2-5; a weak D match, TRBD2 (6 bases). The CDR3 length is 14 residues. Trimming removed 0 bases from V and 1 base from J, with 6 bases in between. From germline, CDR1 is KGHSH and CDR2 LQKENI. CDR3 DNA sequence: TGTGCCAGCTCACCACCGGGACTCCAAGAGACCCAGTACTTC. Protein sequence: CASSPPGLQETQYF.

Here the CDR3 reads CAAGRVETEAFF. CDR3 DNA: TGTGCCGCAGGACGGGTGGAGACTGAAGCTTTCTTT. This chain connects TRBV27 to TRBJ1-1, with D unclear. With 11 bases removed from V and 5 bases from J, the gap between germline ends came to 15 bases. The CDR3 is 12 amino acids. Germline V gene data show CDR1 as MNHEY and CDR2 as SMNVEV (reference sequence).

V and J are TRBV11-2 and TRBJ1-1, with D tentatively TRBD1 (5 bases). The V and J ends lost 3 bases and 6 bases respectively, with 8 bases between them. CDR3 length equals 12 residues. CDR1 is SGHAT and CDR2 is FQNNGV in the germline V gene. CDR3 loop: CASSFGGPEAFF. The DNA of the CDR3 is TGTGCCAGCAGCTTTGGGGGTCCTGAAGCTTTCTTT.

The rearrangement links TRBV6-4 to TRBJ1-1, with D perhaps matching TRBD1 (5 bases). The CDR3 extends over 13 amino acids. V dropped 2 bases and J dropped 6 bases, with 10 bases sitting between them. Per germline, CDR1 MRHNA and CDR2 SNTAGT. CDR3 loop: CASSDVWGSEAFF. For the CDR3, the DNA is TGTGCCAGCAGTGACGTTTGGGGGTCTGAAGCTTTCTTT.

The rearrangement joins TRBV4-1 to TRBJ1-1; D may be TRBD1 (5 bases). The CDR3 sequence is 13 residues long. The ends were cut back, 0 bases at V and 5 bases at J, with 7 bases in the middle. In germline, CDR1 is MGHRA, CDR2 YSYEKL. The CDR3 here is CASSQDRETEAFF. In DNA form, the CDR3 reads TGCGCCAGCAGCCAAGACAGGGAGACTGAAGCTTTCTTT.

The chain is built from TRBV30 and TRBJ1-6, with no clear D. Trimming cost V 0 bases and J 7 bases, with 16 bases left between them. The CDR3 contains 16 residues. Germline V gene data show CDR1 as GTSNPN and CDR2 as SVGIG (reference sequence). CDR3 coding DNA: TGTGCCTGGAGTGTATTATCCCAGGCACGGAATTCACCCCTCCACTTT. It codes for CAWSVLSQARNSPLHF.

The V and J genes are TRBV5-1 and TRBJ2-2; possible D gene TRBD1, 6 bases. V shed 2 bases and J shed 4 bases, with 18 bases lying between them. The CDR3 has 17 amino acids. Germline CDR1 and CDR2: SGHRS and YFSETQ. The CDR3, as DNA: TGCGCCAGCAGCTTTAATAACAGGGCCTCCCTCACCGGGGAGCTGTTTTTT. Translated: CASSFNNRASLTGELFF.

This rearrangement joins TRBV6-4 to TRBJ1-2; maybe TRBD1 (5 bases). The CDR3 runs to 14 residues. CDR1 is MRHNA, CDR2 SNTAGT, per germline. V lost 7 bases to trimming and J lost 5 bases, with 17 bases between them. The DNA of the CDR3 is TGTGCCAGCACCCCAGAGGCAGGGTCATATGGCTACACCTTC. Encoded protein: CASTPEAGSYGYTF.

V usage is TRBV7-9 and J usage is TRBJ2-7, with 10 bases lining up with TRBD1. The CDR3 is 14 amino acids. The trim removed 5 bases at V and 3 bases at J, leaving 4 bases unmatched. CDR1 and CDR2 (germline): SEHNR, FQNEAQ (reference sequence). The CDR3 region is CASSTGQGVYEQYF. The CDR3 coding sequence is TGTGCCAGCAGCACTGGACAGGGGGTCTACGAGCAGTACTTC.

The chain couples TRBV25-1 to TRBJ2-3; no firm D call. CDR1 and CDR2 from the germline V gene are MGHDK and SYGVNS. This CDR3 has 14 amino acids. V lost 8 bases and J lost 0, with 12 bases in between. The CDR3 DNA sequence: TGTGCCAGCCAAGACGGTGCTAGCACAGATACGCAGTATTTT. Translating gives CASQDGASTDTQYF.